Listed here is a single T cell receptor (beta chain). At least 6.5 million PBMCs were isolated per sample. This entry comes from a study of blood T cells in healthy people across ages. At the level of the study: Template switching picked up about one barcoded beta molecule for each two T cells.

The CDR3 runs 15 residues. Trimming shortened V by 0 bases and J by 0 bases, and 9 bases separated the two germline ends. Looked up from germline, CDR1 is LGHNA and CDR2 is YSLEER. A second PCR of about 6 to 11 cycles used a sample-barcoded 5' primer and a J-beta primer mix. Every molecule of cDNA carried a tag from a template-switch adaptor with 12 random nucleotides. TCRdb ran MiXCR on the 5' RACE reads and lists one entry per CDR3 protein. In the table there are 650,000 to 1,000,000 distinct CDR3 sequences, 30% to 45% of which are singletons. This receptor was identified in a man aged 18 to 35 in good health. The genes are TRBV4-3 and TRBJ2-7, with D uncertain. Sequenced: blood. The CDR3 reads CASSQETVSSYEQYF. The CDR3 DNA reads as TGCGCCAGCAGCCAAGAGACGGTTAGCTCCTACGAGCAGTACTTC.